This TCR beta chain was captured in a study of blood T cell repertoires in COVID-19. Overall study: Acute and convalescent COVID-19 specimens originated in the United States, Italy and Spain. PBMCs, B-cell-depleted T cells, or T cells provided the cDNA or gDNA that made up the material.

Authors' data handling: For nucleated cells, counts were estimated from reference gene primer amplification. Clones were sequenced by immunoSEQ multiplex PCR, and TCRdb holds only the in-frame ones, with some missing. The V and J calls and clone size come from that table; D and trimming were worked out from the DNA. In the table there are 65,000 to 100,000 clones, roughly 80% of which are singletons. This clonotype originated in a woman over 75 with acute or convalescent COVID-19. The sequencing sample was made of peripheral blood.

The CDR3 reads CASSFTSGGLGGETQYF. The CDR3, as DNA: TGTGCCAGCAGCTTTACTAGCGGGGGGCTCGGCGGTGAGACCCAGTACTTC. V gene TRBV13 combines with J gene TRBJ2-5, with TRBD2 matching 12 bases. The germline V gene encodes CDR1 PRHDT and CDR2 FYEKMQ (reference sequence). The CDR3 is 17 residues long. The ends lost 3 bases at V and 5 bases at J; junction bases unmatched: 10.